This T cell receptor (beta chain) was recovered during a study of post-analysis software for immune sequencing data. Across the study: In terms of disease course, relapsing-remitting, secondary progressive and progressive-relapsing multiple sclerosis were included. Findings and caveats of the study: With F measure, samples from one preparation batch clustered together strongly. A significant reduction in normalized Chao1 diversity was observed in multiple sclerosis patients versus controls. The five TRBV segments detected at higher frequency in patients than in controls included TRBV5-6, TRBV5-1 and TRBV20-1.

With respect to this clonotype: Its antigen remains unidentified.

The authors incorporated unique molecular identifiers into the TCR beta cDNA libraries. T cells numbering roughly 0.85 to 10 million gave rise to a few hundred thousand cDNA molecules. TCRdb independently ran MiXCR on the PCR reads; one entry per CDR3 protein. The sample contains about 810,000 distinct CDR3 sequences, approximately 53% of which appear only once. This CDR3 contains 15 residues. CDR1 is SGHAT, CDR2 FQNNGV, per germline. V lost 5 bases to trimming and J lost 9 bases, with 20 bases between them. The chain carries TRBV11-2 and TRBJ2-1; D might be TRBD2 (6 bases). Sequencing was done on a sample of blood. The TCR sequence derives from a girl aged 5-17 years with multiple sclerosis. CDR3 amino acids: CASSRAGTPRGEQFF. DNA for the CDR3: TGTGCCAGCAGCCGCGCCGGGACTCCGAGGGGTGAGCAGTTCTTC. Using reference TRBV11-2 and TRBJ2-1 for the parts outside the CDR3, the full variable domain is EAGVAQSPRYKIIEKRQSVAFWCNPISGHATLYWYQQILGQGPKLLIQFQNNGVVDDSQLPKDRFSAERLKGVDSTLKIQPAKLEDSAVYLCASSRAGTPRGEQFFGPGTRLTVL.